This T cell receptor beta chain stems from a study of blood T cell repertoires in COVID-19. Looking at the study overall: Specimens from acute and convalescent COVID-19 originated in the United States, Italy and Spain. PBMCs, B-cell-depleted T cells, or T cells provided the cDNA or gDNA that made up the material.

Germline CDR1 and CDR2: SGHRS and YFSETQ. J gave up 3 bases and V 4 bases, and 9 bases lay outside the gene matches. The CDR3 extends over 16 amino acids. In the study's own analysis: Counts of nucleated cells, estimated from reference gene primer amplification, were obtained. The assay was immunoSEQ multiplex PCR, and TCRdb's table has in-frame clones only and misses some. D and trimming were read from the DNA, whereas the V and J calls and clone size are those reported in that table. In the table there are some 80,000 clones, 70% to 90% of which are singletons. Specimen: peripheral blood. The chain uses TRBV5-1 and TRBJ2-2, with 7 bases lining up with TRBD2. The clonotype comes from a man aged 55-75 years with COVID-19, enrolled during active disease. The CDR3 protein is CASSARAGLDTGELFF. In nucleotides, the CDR3 is TGCGCCAGCAGCGCTAGAGCGGGGTTGGACACCGGGGAGCTGTTTTTT.